The entry below describes one T cell receptor (beta chain). The antigen remains unidentified. Germline V lookup: CDR1 MNHEY, CDR2 SVGAGI. Trimming took 7 bases from V and 7 from J, leaving 20 bases between them. This CDR3 has 15 amino acids. The immunoSEQ assay was version 4, run in survey mode. Using immunoSEQ multiplex PCR, the repertoire was profiled, and TCRdb retains in-frame clones only, with some absent. The table has under 20,000 clones, 60% to 80% seen once. Cells were stimulated with overlapping HIV-1 Gag 15-mer peptides. Responding CD4+ T cells were sorted by upregulation of both CD40 ligand and CD69. The source of the sample is a study of persistence of HIV-infected CD4 T cells.

The sequence was obtained from an adult woman with HIV who was CMV-seropositive. This sequence joins TRBV6-5 and TRBJ1-3; no definite D call. The sequenced sample was CD4+ T cells sorted from PBMCs after roughly 17-hour stimulation, obtained from a patient who received antiretroviral therapy. CDR3: CASTPIGAFGNTIYF. As DNA, the CDR3 is TGTGCCAGCACCCCTATCGGTGCCTTCGGGAACACCATATATTTT.